Listed below are T cell receptor beta chains from one sample, sequenced in a study of blood T cells in healthy people across ages. TCRdb fed the 5' RACE reads into MiXCR, producing one record per CDR3 protein. The table has about a million distinct CDR3 sequences, approximately 49% seen once; the top ten hold over 10%. The sequencing sample was made of blood. Receptors originate from a man aged 25 to 40 in good health. The CDR3 runs from the conserved cysteine through the conserved F or W. Each record gives: CDR3 protein, CDR3 DNA, J gene, D gene, V gene, clone size. The D gene is left open where the match is weak. Clone size is given for some rows only: seen once, a few or many times, or a class if the clone is expanded.

CASSLPGGNEQYF TGTGCCAGCAGTTTACCAGGGGGGAACGAGCAGTACTTC TRBJ2-7 - TRBV12-3/TRBV12-4 -
CSAGGTGSSYEQYF TGCAGTGCCGGTGGGACGGGCAGCTCCTACGAGCAGTACTTC TRBJ2-7 - TRBV20-1 -
CASRKTDGTGNTEAFF TGTGCCAGCAGGAAAACCGACGGGACGGGGAACACTGAAGCTTTCTTT TRBJ1-1 - TRBV25-1 -
CASSQGRNSGEQYF TGTGCCAGCAGCCAAGGACGGAACAGCGGGGAGCAGTACTTC TRBJ2-7 - TRBV3-1 -
CSVVQDHNEKLFF TGCAGCGTTGTGCAGGATCATAATGAAAAACTGTTTTTT TRBJ1-4 - TRBV29-1 -
CASSPQGDKETQYF TGTGCCAGCAGCCCCCAGGGTGACAAGGAGACCCAGTACTTC TRBJ2-5 - TRBV6-6 -
CASRLGQFSRNEQYF TGTGCCAGCAGACTGGGACAGTTTTCTAGAAATGAGCAGTACTTC TRBJ2-5 TRBD1 TRBV6-2/TRBV6-3 -
CASSKVGRAEYF TGTGCCAGCAGCAAAGTGGGCAGGGCGGAGTACTTC TRBJ2-7 - TRBV21-1 -
CASSPPDRSNEQYF TGTGCCAGCTCACCACCGGACAGGTCCAACGAGCAGTACTTC TRBJ2-7 TRBD1 TRBV18 few
CASSLPGQGAKNEQFF TGTGCCAGCAGCTTACCGGGACAGGGGGCCAAAAATGAGCAGTTCTTC TRBJ2-1 TRBD1 TRBV5-6 -
CASGVTSGRGEQYF TGTGCCAGCGGGGTGACTAGCGGGAGGGGTGAGCAGTACTTC TRBJ2-7 TRBD2 TRBV2 -
CASSHSGRDNEQFF TGTGCCAGCAGCCATTCGGGACGGGACAATGAGCAGTTCTTC TRBJ2-1 - TRBV3-1 -
CASRTPGQDYEQYF TGTGCCAGCAGAACACCGGGACAAGACTACGAGCAGTACTTC TRBJ2-7 - TRBV12-3/TRBV12-4 -
CATGTSGGVVNEQYF TGTGCCACAGGGACTAGCGGGGGGGTGGTCAACGAGCAGTACTTC TRBJ2-7 TRBD2 TRBV6-5 -
CSASTVENSPLHF TGCAGTGCCAGCACCGTGGAGAATTCACCCCTCCACTTT TRBJ1-6 - TRBV20-1 many
CASSPRDRVASSYNEQFF TGTGCCAGCAGCCCTCGGGACAGGGTAGCTAGCTCCTACAATGAGCAGTTCTTC TRBJ2-1 TRBD1 TRBV11-3 few
CASSSDTLGFSYEQYF TGTGCCAGCAGTTCGGACACCTTAGGGTTCTCCTACGAGCAGTACTTC TRBJ2-7 - TRBV6-1 few
CSAIIRDRAYNEQFF TGCAGTGCTATAATCCGGGACAGGGCCTACAATGAGCAGTTCTTC TRBJ2-1 TRBD1 TRBV20-1 few
CASSPGAKQETQYF TGTGCCAGCAGCCCGGGGGCAAAACAAGAGACCCAGTACTTC TRBJ2-5 - TRBV12-3/TRBV12-4 -
CASSRNGFQGDEQFF TGCGCCAGCAGCCGGAACGGATTTCAGGGTGATGAGCAGTTCTTC TRBJ2-1 - TRBV5-1 few
CSASDSGSSNQPQHF TGCAGTGCTAGTGACTCCGGAAGTAGCAATCAGCCCCAGCATTTT TRBJ1-5 - TRBV20-1 -
CASSRPLGPSTDTQYF TGTGCCAGCAGCCGCCCCCTGGGCCCTAGCACAGATACGCAGTATTTT TRBJ2-3 - TRBV4-2 -
CASSVGTTSNIQYF TGTGCCAGCAGTGTTGGGACAACTTCAAACATTCAGTACTTC TRBJ2-4 - TRBV12-3/TRBV12-4 -
CSVATGGNTEAFF TGCAGCGTTGCAACGGGGGGAAACACTGAAGCTTTCTTT TRBJ1-1 - TRBV29-1 few
CASSVAGSFTVTGELFF TGTGCCAGCAGCGTCGCCGGGTCTTTCACCGTCACCGGGGAGCTGTTTTTT TRBJ2-2 - TRBV9 few
CASSPDDGNYGYTF TGCGCCAGCAGCCCTGATGACGGGAACTATGGCTACACCTTC TRBJ1-2 - TRBV5-1 -
CASSYGGRGVRETQYF TGTGCCAGCAGTTACGGTGGCCGGGGGGTCCGCGAGACCCAGTACTTC TRBJ2-5 TRBD2 TRBV6-2/TRBV6-3 few
CASSLQGSGNQPQHF TGTGCCAGCAGCCTACAGGGGAGTGGAAATCAGCCCCAGCATTTT TRBJ1-5 TRBD1 TRBV6-5 few
CSVRTDPAGLPPDTQYF TGCAGCGTTCGGACAGACCCGGCGGGACTACCCCCAGATACGCAGTATTTT TRBJ2-3 - TRBV29-1 -
CASSQDQIPFYEQYF TGTGCCAGCTCACAAGACCAGATTCCGTTCTACGAGCAGTACTTC TRBJ2-7 - TRBV18 -
CASTDRAGPSSYEQYF TGTGCCAGCACGGATCGCGCCGGTCCAAGCTCCTACGAGCAGTACTTC TRBJ2-7 - TRBV12-3/TRBV12-4 -
CSVEHGDSLYEQYF TGCAGCGTTGAGCATGGCGACAGCCTCTACGAGCAGTACTTC TRBJ2-7 - TRBV29-1 few
CASSPEDRGGAYEQYF TGTGCCAGCAGCCCCGAGGACCGGGGGGGAGCCTACGAGCAGTACTTC TRBJ2-7 TRBD2 TRBV9 once
CASRSEAGGPREQYF TGTGCCAGCAGGAGCGAAGCGGGGGGGCCGCGGGAGCAGTACTTC TRBJ2-7 TRBD2 TRBV27 few
CSALKLQQYF TGCAGTGCTCTGAAGCTTCAGCAGTACTTC TRBJ2-7 - TRBV20-1 -
CAISDWDRGLQETQYF TGTGCCATCAGTGACTGGGACAGGGGTCTTCAAGAGACCCAGTACTTC TRBJ2-5 TRBD1 TRBV10-3 many
CASSSAGQGFHEQYF TGTGCCAGCAGCTCCGCGGGACAGGGGTTCCACGAGCAGTACTTC TRBJ2-7 TRBD1 TRBV28 few
CAISKGQGEETQYF TGTGCCATCAGTAAGGGACAGGGGGAAGAGACCCAGTACTTC TRBJ2-5 TRBD1 TRBV10-3 few
CASSLGQGWRETQYF TGTGCCAGCAGCTTGGGACAGGGTTGGCGAGAGACCCAGTACTTC TRBJ2-5 TRBD1 TRBV7-2 -
CASSLTSGGNTGELFF TGTGCCAGCAGCCTTACTAGCGGGGGAAACACCGGGGAGCTGTTTTTT TRBJ2-2 TRBD2 TRBV4-2 few
CATSVLGNEQFF TGTGCCACCAGTGTGTTGGGGAATGAGCAGTTCTTC TRBJ2-1 - TRBV24-1 -
CASSSRTGLRDTQYF TGTGCCAGCAGTTCGCGGACAGGGTTGAGAGATACGCAGTATTTT TRBJ2-3 TRBD1 TRBV27 -
CASSLNGGVLKPQHF TGTGCCAGCAGTTTGAATGGGGGGGTTTTGAAGCCCCAGCATTTT TRBJ1-5 - TRBV12-3/TRBV12-4 -
CASTVESNYGYTF TGTGCCAGCACCGTAGAGTCTAACTATGGCTACACCTTC TRBJ1-2 - TRBV6-1 -
CASSSETGTGIRRSYSEQFF TGTGCCAGCAGTTCCGAAACCGGGACAGGGATACGAAGGTCCTACAGTGAGCAGTTCTTC TRBJ2-1 TRBD1 TRBV27 few
CASSTTDRAEAKNIQYF TGTGCCAGCAGTACCACAGACAGGGCGGAAGCCAAAAACATTCAGTACTTC TRBJ2-4 TRBD1 TRBV6-1 once
CASSPGVASNYGYTF TGTGCCAGCAGCCCAGGGGTCGCTTCTAACTATGGCTACACCTTC TRBJ1-2 - TRBV7-2 -
CAGQQGDYGYTF TGTGCCGGCCAACAGGGGGACTATGGCTACACCTTC TRBJ1-2 TRBD1 TRBV6-5 -